Listed here are 10 T cell receptor beta chains from one sample, sequenced in a study of blood T cell repertoires in COVID-19. Sequencing used immunoSEQ multiplex PCR; TCRdb keeps in-frame clones, though not all of them. The table lists a few hundred thousand clones, around 89% of them singletons, with approximately 7.2% in the top ten. The sequencing sample was made of peripheral blood. Every receptor here comes from a woman aged 25 to 39 who had recovered from COVID-19.

V is TRBV19 and J is TRBJ1-5; D call uncertain. The CDR3 is made up of 18 amino acids. Germline V lookup: CDR1 LNHDA, CDR2 SQIVND (reference sequence). V lost 4 bases, J lost 0 bases, and 19 bases lay in between. In DNA form, the CDR3 reads TGTGCCAGTAGTACTTCTGACACCTTCAAGTATAGCAATCAGCCCCAGCATTTT. Translation: CASSTSDTFKYSNQPQHF.

V is TRBV2 and J is TRBJ1-2, with 9 bases aligning to TRBD1. The length of the CDR3 is 14 residues. The V segment lost 5 bases and the J segment 2 bases; nucleotides outside the gene matches: 3. The germline V gene has CDR1 SNHLY and CDR2 FYNNEI. CDR3 region: CASSRDRENYGYTF. The CDR3, as DNA: TGTGCCAGCAGTAGGGACAGGGAAAACTATGGCTACACCTTC. Full variable domain (outside the CDR3, taken from reference TRBV2 and TRBJ1-2): EPEVTQTPSHQVTQMGQEVILRCVPISNHLYFYWYRQILGQKVEFLVSFYNNEISEKSEIFDDQFSVERPDGSNFTLKIRSTKLEDSAMYFCASSRDRENYGYTFGSGTRLTVV.

V usage is TRBV12-3 or TRBV12-4 and J usage is TRBJ1-5; D perhaps matches TRBD1 (6 bases). Trimming cost V 5 bases and J 5 bases, with 7 bases left between them. The CDR3 loop spans 12 amino acids. For the CDR3, the DNA is TGTGCCAGCAGTACAGGGTATCAGCCCCAGCATTTT. It is translated as CASSTGYQPQHF.

V gene TRBV11-2 combines with J gene TRBJ2-3; D remains ambiguous. Germline values: CDR1 SGHAT, CDR2 FQNNGV. V was pared by 0 bases and J by 4 bases, with 5 bases between. The CDR3 length is 13 residues. The CDR3 DNA reads TGTGCCAGCAGCTTAGACCAGGCAGATACGCAGTATTTT. It translates to CASSLDQADTQYF. Using reference TRBV11-2 and TRBJ2-3 for the parts outside the CDR3, the full variable domain is EAGVAQSPRYKIIEKRQSVAFWCNPISGHATLYWYQQILGQGPKLLIQFQNNGVVDDSQLPKDRFSAERLKGVDSTLKIQPAKLEDSAVYLCASSLDQADTQYFGPGTRLTVL.

The rearrangement uses TRBV4-2 and TRBJ1-5; possibly TRBD1 for D (6 bases). V lost 0 bases to trimming and J lost 5 bases, with 11 bases between them. This CDR3 contains 15 residues. Germline assignment: CDR1 LGHNA and CDR2 YNFKEQ. CDR3 in amino acids: CASSQDTGRDQPQHF. The CDR3 DNA reads as TGTGCCAGCAGCCAAGATACAGGGCGGGATCAGCCCCAGCATTTT.

V usage is TRBV19 and J usage is TRBJ2-7, with a possible D match to TRBD2 (5 bases). Per germline, CDR1 LNHDA and CDR2 SQIVND (reference sequence). The CDR3 covers 11 residues. V was pared by 6 bases and J by 5 bases, with 8 bases between. CDR3 sequence (DNA): TGTGCCAGTAGCGGAGGAGACGAGCAGTACTTC. Amino acids: CASSGGDEQYF.

J is TRBJ2-5 and V is TRBV15, with 9 positions matching TRBD2. This CDR3 is built from 19 residues. The J segment lost 0 bases and the V segment lost 0 bases, leaving 11 bases of the junction unmatched. Germline loops: CDR1 LNHNV, CDR2 YYDKDF (reference sequence). CDR3 in DNA: TGTGCCACCAGCAGAGATCGGTTAGCGGGGGAAAGGGACCAAGAGACCCAGTACTTC. Its protein product is CATSRDRLAGERDQETQYF.

The chain combines TRBV7-2 with TRBJ1-1; 8 positions agree with TRBD1. CDR3 length: 15 residues. With V trimmed by 8 bases and J by 1 base, 9 bases remained unmatched. From germline, CDR1 is SGHTA and CDR2 FQGNSA. CDR3 nucleotide sequence: TGTGCCAGCCGATCACAGGGGGTTGCGAACACTGAAGCTTTCTTT. It is translated as CASRSQGVANTEAFF.

For this clone: Additional DNA sequences in this sample encode the identical CDR3. This chain connects TRBV19 to TRBJ1-1, with D hard to call. This CDR3 has 13 residues. The germline CDR1 and CDR2 sequences are LNHDA and SQIVND (reference sequence). The V end was cut by 3 bases, the J end by 1 base, with 6 bases between. This CDR3 reads CASSINRNTEAFF. The CDR3 DNA is TGTGCCAGTAGTATTAACAGGAACACTGAAGCTTTCTTT.

The chain uses TRBV14 and TRBJ2-1; 8 nucleotides agree with TRBD2. CDR1 and CDR2 (germline): SGHDN, FVKESK. The CDR3 covers 15 residues. Losses at the gene ends were 4 bases for V and 8 bases for J; bases not matched to a gene: 10. The CDR3 protein is CASSRIQTSVHEQFF. CDR3 sequence (DNA): TGTGCCAGCAGCCGAATCCAGACTAGCGTTCATGAGCAGTTCTTC.